In this sample, the clone carrying this TCR beta chain turned up many times. The data were taken from a study of early T cells in non-severe SARS-CoV-2 infection. The CDR3 covers 16 residues. The V gene's germline CDR1 is LNHNV and CDR2 YYDKDF (reference sequence). Trimming removed 0 bases from V and 7 bases from J, with 17 bases in between. Individually, cDNA molecules had unique molecular identifiers attached to them. TCRdb redid the calling of the 5' RACE reads with MiXCR, one entry per CDR3 protein. This table holds 30,000 to 40,000 distinct CDR3 sequences, roughly 9.2% found once. Input material: whole blood. The clonotype originates from an adult who was a healthcare worker with PCR-confirmed SARS-CoV-2 infection or an uninfected control (not recorded which). The chain employs TRBV15 and TRBJ2-3; no firm D call. CDR3 region: CATSRETSPRLNTQYF. CDR3 DNA sequence: TGTGCCACCAGCAGAGAAACTTCCCCACGTTTGAATACGCAGTATTTT.